These 3 T cell receptor beta chains share one sample of origin, sequenced in a study of shared T cell receptors in the human thymus. TCRdb's table, derived via immunoSEQ multiplex PCR, lists solely in-frame clones and lacks some. The table has roughly 550,000 clones, about four fifths seen once. This sample also belongs to another study, concerning human thymus T cells.

The sample consisted of thymocytes. These receptors were taken from a boy in the first two years of life with a congenital heart defect.

The CDR3 nucleotides are TGTGCCAGCAGCCCGGAGAGAGTTCCACAAGAGACCCAGTACTTC. This gives the protein CASSPERVPQETQYF. The chain is built from TRBV4-2 and TRBJ2-5; D is unresolved. V shed 4 bases and J shed 2 bases, with 14 bases lying between them. There are 15 residues in the CDR3. The V gene's germline CDR1 is LGHNA and CDR2 YNFKEQ.

The chain has TRBV4-1 and TRBJ2-1; 14 positions agree with TRBD2. Germline V gene sequence: CDR1 MGHRA, CDR2 YSYEKL. This CDR3 has 15 amino acids. With 3 bases clipped from V and 10 bases from J, the junction kept 5 bases outside the gene matches. For the CDR3, the DNA is TGCGCCAGCAGCCAGACTAGCGGGAGGGCTCGGGAGCAGTTCTTC. Its protein is CASSQTSGRAREQFF.

This rearrangement joins TRBV14 to TRBJ2-7; D not certain. V dropped 1 base and J dropped 6 bases, with 7 bases sitting between them. This CDR3 has 12 amino acids. Germline CDR1 SGHDN, CDR2 FVKESK. The chain's CDR3 is CASSQVPGEQYF. The DNA of the CDR3 is TGTGCCAGCAGCCAAGTACCAGGCGAGCAGTACTTC.